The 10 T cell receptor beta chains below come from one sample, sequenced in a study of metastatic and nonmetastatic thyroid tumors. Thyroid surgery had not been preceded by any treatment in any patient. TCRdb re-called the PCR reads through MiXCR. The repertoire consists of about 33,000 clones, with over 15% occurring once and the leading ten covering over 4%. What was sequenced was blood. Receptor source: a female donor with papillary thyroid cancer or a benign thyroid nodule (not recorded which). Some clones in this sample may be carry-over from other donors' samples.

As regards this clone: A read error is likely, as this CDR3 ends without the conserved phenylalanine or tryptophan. CDR3 protein: CASSLSYQGPGVYTS. In DNA, the CDR3 is TGTGCCAGCAGTTTATCCTACCAGGGGCCGGGAGTCTACACCTCC. This chain connects TRBV27 to TRBJ1-2, with a possible D match to TRBD1 (6 bases). Trimming left V 0 bases short and J 10 bases short, with 18 bases between. There are 15 residues in the CDR3. Per the germline V gene, CDR1 is MNHEY and CDR2 is SMNVEV (reference sequence).

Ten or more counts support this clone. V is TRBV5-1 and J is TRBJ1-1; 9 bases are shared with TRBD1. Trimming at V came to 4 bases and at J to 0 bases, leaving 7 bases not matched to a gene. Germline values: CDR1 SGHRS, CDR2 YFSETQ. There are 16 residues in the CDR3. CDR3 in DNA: TGCGCCAGCAGCGTACAGGGGGCGGTTGTGAACACTGAAGCTTTCTTT. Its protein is CASSVQGAVVNTEAFF.

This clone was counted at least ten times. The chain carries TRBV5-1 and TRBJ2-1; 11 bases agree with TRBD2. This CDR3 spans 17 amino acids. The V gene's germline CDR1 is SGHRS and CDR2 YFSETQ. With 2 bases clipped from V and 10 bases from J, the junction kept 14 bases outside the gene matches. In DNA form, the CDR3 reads TGCGCCAGCAGCTTACAAAAAAATAGCGGGAGGGCCAGGGAGCAGTTCTTC. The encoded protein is CASSLQKNSGRAREQFF.

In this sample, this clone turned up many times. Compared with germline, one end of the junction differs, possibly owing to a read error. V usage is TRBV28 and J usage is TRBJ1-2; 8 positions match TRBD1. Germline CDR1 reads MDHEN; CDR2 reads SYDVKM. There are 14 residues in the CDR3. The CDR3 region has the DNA TGTGCCACCCTAGGACAGGGCCGTTACTACGGCTACACCTTC. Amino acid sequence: CATLGQGRYYGYTF.

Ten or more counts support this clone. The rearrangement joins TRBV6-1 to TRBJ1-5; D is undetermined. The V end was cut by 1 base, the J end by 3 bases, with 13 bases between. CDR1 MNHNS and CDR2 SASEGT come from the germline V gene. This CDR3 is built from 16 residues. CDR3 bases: TGTGCCAGCAGTGAAGGAGTTGCAGGACTCAATCAGCCCCAGCATTTT. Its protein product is CASSEGVAGLNQPQHF.

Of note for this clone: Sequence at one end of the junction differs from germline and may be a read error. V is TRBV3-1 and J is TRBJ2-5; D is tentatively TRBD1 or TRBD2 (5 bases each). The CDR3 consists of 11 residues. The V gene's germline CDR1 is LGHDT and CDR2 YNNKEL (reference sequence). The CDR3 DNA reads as TGTTCCAGCAGCCAGGGAGATACCCAGTACTTC. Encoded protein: CSSSQGDTQYF.

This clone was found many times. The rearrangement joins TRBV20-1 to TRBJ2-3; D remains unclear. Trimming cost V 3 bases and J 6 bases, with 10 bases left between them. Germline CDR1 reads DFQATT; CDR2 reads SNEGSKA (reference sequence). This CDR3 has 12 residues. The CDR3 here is CSARWTGDTQYF. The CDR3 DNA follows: TGCAGTGCTAGGTGGACCGGTGATACGCAGTATTTT.

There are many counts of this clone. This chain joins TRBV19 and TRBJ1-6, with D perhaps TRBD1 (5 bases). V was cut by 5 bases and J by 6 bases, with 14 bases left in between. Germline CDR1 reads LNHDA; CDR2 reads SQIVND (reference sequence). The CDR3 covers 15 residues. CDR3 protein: CASSGGREANSPLHF. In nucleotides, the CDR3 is TGTGCCAGTAGTGGGGGACGGGAAGCTAATTCACCCCTCCACTTT.

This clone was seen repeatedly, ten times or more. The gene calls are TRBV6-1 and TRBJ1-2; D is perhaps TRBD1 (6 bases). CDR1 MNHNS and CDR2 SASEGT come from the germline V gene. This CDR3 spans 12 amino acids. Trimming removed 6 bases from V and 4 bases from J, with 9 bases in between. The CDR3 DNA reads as TGTGCCAGCAGCGCGACAGGCTATGGCTACACCTTC. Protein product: CASSATGYGYTF.

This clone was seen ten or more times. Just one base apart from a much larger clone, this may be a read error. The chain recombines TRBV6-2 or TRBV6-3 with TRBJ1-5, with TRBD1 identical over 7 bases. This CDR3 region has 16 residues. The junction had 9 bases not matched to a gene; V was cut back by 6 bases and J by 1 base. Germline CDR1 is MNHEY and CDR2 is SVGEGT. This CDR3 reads CASSLNDRASNQPQHF. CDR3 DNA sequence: TGTGCCAGCAGCTTGAATGACAGGGCCAGCAATCAGCCCCAGCATTTT.